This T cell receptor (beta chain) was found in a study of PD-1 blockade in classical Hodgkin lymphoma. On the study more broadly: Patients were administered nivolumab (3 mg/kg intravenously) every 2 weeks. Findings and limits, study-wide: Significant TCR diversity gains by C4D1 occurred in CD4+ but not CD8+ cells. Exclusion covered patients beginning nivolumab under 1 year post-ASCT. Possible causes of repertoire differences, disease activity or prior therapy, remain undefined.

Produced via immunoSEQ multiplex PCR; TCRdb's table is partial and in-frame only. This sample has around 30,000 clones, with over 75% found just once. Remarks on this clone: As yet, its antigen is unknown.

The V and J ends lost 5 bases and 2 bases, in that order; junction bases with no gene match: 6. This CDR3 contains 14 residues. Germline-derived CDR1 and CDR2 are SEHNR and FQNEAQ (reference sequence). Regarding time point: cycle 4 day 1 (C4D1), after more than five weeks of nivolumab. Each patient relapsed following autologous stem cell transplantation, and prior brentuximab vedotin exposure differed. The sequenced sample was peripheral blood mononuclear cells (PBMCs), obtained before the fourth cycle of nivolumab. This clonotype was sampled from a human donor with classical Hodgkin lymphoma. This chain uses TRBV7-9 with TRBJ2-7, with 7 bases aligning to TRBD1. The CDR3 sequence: CASSADRRAYEQYF. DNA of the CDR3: TGTGCCAGCAGCGCGGACAGGAGAGCCTACGAGCAGTACTTC.